The 15 T cell receptor beta chains below come from one sample, sequenced in a study of T cell responses to AZD1222 COVID-19 vaccine. The protocol was immunoSEQ multiplex PCR, while the TCRdb copy is restricted to in-frame clones and leaves out a portion. The sample has approximately 67,000 clones, roughly 85% seen once; the top ten hold about 6.1%. The sample in question was peripheral blood, obtained 28 days after the second AZD1222 dose. These receptors all come from an adult who received the AZD1222 COVID-19 vaccine.

V and J are TRBV7-2 and TRBJ1-2; 8 nucleotides align to TRBD1. In germline, CDR1 is SGHTA, CDR2 FQGNSA. The CDR3 is made up of 15 amino acids. The J segment lost 4 bases and the V segment lost 1 base, leaving 5 bases of the junction unmatched. The CDR3 nucleotides are TGTGCCAGCAGCTTAGATCTGGACAGGGTCTATGGCTACACCTTC. Amino acids: CASSLDLDRVYGYTF.

The V and J genes are TRBV19 and TRBJ1-5; TRBD1 aligns across 7 bases. Germline V CDR1 and CDR2: LNHDA, SQIVND (reference sequence). The V gene end was trimmed by 5 bases and the J gene end by 7 bases; junction bases not matched to a gene: 8. The CDR3 has 14 residues. The chain's CDR3 is CASSPNRGKQPQHF. DNA of the CDR3: TGTGCCAGTAGTCCGAACAGGGGTAAACAGCCCCAGCATTTT.

V and J are TRBV6-5 and TRBJ1-4, with a weak D call TRBD1 (6 bases). The CDR3 covers 11 residues. Deletions cut 9 bases from V and 8 bases from J, with 10 bases between. Germline V gives CDR1 MNHEY, CDR2 SVGAGI. The CDR3 sequence: CASRRGEKLFF. CDR3 nucleotides: TGTGCCAGTAGGAGGGGGGAAAAACTGTTTTTT.

For the CDR3, the DNA is TGTGCCAGTGGACAGGCGCTTTTTAACTATGGCTACACCTTC. This translates into CASGQALFNYGYTF. The chain links TRBV6-5 to TRBJ1-2; TRBD1 matches at 7 bases. Germline V lookup: CDR1 MNHEY, CDR2 SVGAGI. V lost 9 bases to trimming and J lost 1 base; unmatched junction nucleotides: 8. CDR3 length: 14 residues.

V is TRBV2 and J is TRBJ1-6; TRBD1 matches at 9 bases. V lost 4 bases and J lost 7; bases outside the gene matches: 2. The CDR3 extends over 14 amino acids. Germline V gene data show CDR1 as SNHLY and CDR2 as FYNNEI. The CDR3 DNA follows: TGTGCCAGCAGTGGAGGGACAGGGAATTCACCCCTCCACTTT. Translated, it gives CASSGGTGNSPLHF.

The gene calls are TRBV6-4 and TRBJ2-3, with 8 nucleotides matching TRBD1. With V trimmed by 4 bases and J by 1 base, 1 base remained unmatched. The CDR3 is 14 residues long. Germline lookup yields CDR1 MRHNA and CDR2 SNTAGT. The CDR3 is CASSAGGGTDTQYF. CDR3 in DNA: TGTGCCAGCAGTGCAGGGGGCGGCACAGATACGCAGTATTTT.

This chain connects TRBV4-3 to TRBJ2-7; no clear D. Looked up from germline, CDR1 is LGHNA and CDR2 is YSLEER. The ends were cut back, 2 bases at V and 2 bases at J, with 10 bases in the middle. The CDR3 extends over 14 amino acids. CDR3 nucleotide sequence: TGCGCCAGCAGCCAAACGGAAGTAACCTACGAGCAGTACTTC. Its protein product is CASSQTEVTYEQYF.

V and J are TRBV6-5 and TRBJ1-1; D is uncertain. Germline V gene data show CDR1 as MNHEY and CDR2 as SVGAGI. This CDR3 contains 12 residues. V was shortened by 7 bases and J by 0 bases, with 6 bases between the two germline ends. The CDR3 spells CASMFVNTEAFF. CDR3 nucleotides: TGTGCCAGCATGTTTGTGAACACTGAAGCTTTCTTT.

The CDR3 sequence is CASSLSGTASSEAFF. The CDR3, as DNA: TGCGCCAGCAGCCTCTCCGGGACAGCTAGCTCTGAAGCTTTCTTT. The genes are TRBV5-1 and TRBJ1-1, with 7 bases lining up with TRBD1. The germline V gene has CDR1 SGHRS and CDR2 YFSETQ. Trimming at V came to 4 bases and at J to 6 bases, leaving 12 bases not matched to a gene. The CDR3 is 15 amino acids.

The chain employs TRBV7-6 and TRBJ1-6, with D perhaps matching TRBD1 (5 bases). The V end lost 1 base, the J end lost 3 bases, and 7 bases lay between the germline ends. CDR1 is SGHVS, CDR2 FNYEAQ, per germline. This CDR3 contains 15 residues. CDR3 residues: CASSLEGSYNSPLHF. CDR3 DNA: TGTGCCAGCAGCTTAGAGGGGAGCTATAATTCACCCCTCCACTTT.

The chain is built from TRBV7-2 and TRBJ2-7, with D perhaps matching TRBD2 (7 bases). Germline V lookup: CDR1 SGHTA, CDR2 FQGNSA. The CDR3 totals 15 residues. V was cut by 7 bases and J by 2 bases, with 18 bases left in between. The CDR3 protein is CASTPGGGAAYEQYF. CDR3 DNA sequence: TGTGCCAGCACCCCCGGAGGGGGGGCTGCCTACGAGCAGTACTTC.

V is TRBV6-2 or TRBV6-3 and J is TRBJ2-1, with D possibly being TRBD2 (5 bases). CDR1 is MNHEY, CDR2 SVGEGT, per germline. This CDR3 region has 15 residues. Trimming stripped 6 bases from V and 0 bases from J, with 12 bases between. The CDR3 loop reads CASSLRDYSYNEQFF. The DNA for the CDR3 is TGTGCCAGCAGCCTCCGTGACTACTCCTACAATGAGCAGTTCTTC.

This rearrangement joins TRBV3-1 (or the pseudogene TRBV3-2) to TRBJ2-1; D remains ambiguous. The CDR3 is 16 amino acids. V dropped 5 bases and J dropped 5 bases, with 19 bases sitting between them. The germline V gene encodes CDR1 LGHDT and CDR2 YNNKEL (reference sequence). The CDR3 DNA sequence: TGTGCCAGCAGCTCCACTTGTTATCTAGACGACAATGAGCAGTTCTTC. This codes for CASSSTCYLDDNEQFF.

The chain is built from TRBV2 and TRBJ1-1; D is unresolved. CDR3 length: 13 amino acids. Per germline, CDR1 SNHLY and CDR2 FYNNEI. Trimming took off 6 bases at V and 1 base at J, with 9 bases between the two ends. CDR3 region: CASRVEENTEAFF. The CDR3 coding sequence is TGTGCCAGCAGGGTGGAGGAGAACACTGAAGCTTTCTTT.

The V call is TRBV19, the J call TRBJ2-1, with D unresolved. Trimming removed 7 bases from V and 0 bases from J, with 13 bases in between. Germline V CDR1 and CDR2: LNHDA, SQIVND (reference sequence). This CDR3 has 15 residues. The CDR3 DNA reads as TGTGCCAGTACTGTCGGAGATGTCTCCTACAATGAGCAGTTCTTC. It translates to CASTVGDVSYNEQFF. The variable domain in full, with the rest retrieved from reference TRBV19 and TRBJ2-1, is DGGITQSPKYLFRKEGQNVTLSCEQNLNHDAMYWYRQDPGQGLRLIYYSQIVNDFQKGDIAEGYSVSREKKESFPLTVTSAQKNPTAFYLCASTVGDVSYNEQFFGPGTRLTVL.